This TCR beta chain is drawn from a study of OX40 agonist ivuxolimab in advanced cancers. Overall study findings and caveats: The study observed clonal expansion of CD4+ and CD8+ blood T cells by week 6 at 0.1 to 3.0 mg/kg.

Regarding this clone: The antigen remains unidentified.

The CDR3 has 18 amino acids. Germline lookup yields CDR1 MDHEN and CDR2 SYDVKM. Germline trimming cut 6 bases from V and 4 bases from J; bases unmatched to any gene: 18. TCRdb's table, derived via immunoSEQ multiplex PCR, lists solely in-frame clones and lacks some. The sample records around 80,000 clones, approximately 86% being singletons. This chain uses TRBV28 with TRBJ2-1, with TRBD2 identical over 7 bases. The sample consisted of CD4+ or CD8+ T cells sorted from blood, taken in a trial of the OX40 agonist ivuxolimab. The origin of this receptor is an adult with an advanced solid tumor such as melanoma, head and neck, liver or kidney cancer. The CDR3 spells CASSSTARGGGSYNEQFF. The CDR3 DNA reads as TGTGCCAGCAGCTCGACAGCCCGCGGCGGGGGATCGTACAATGAGCAGTTCTTC.